This TCR beta chain is drawn from a study of T cell changes during pregnancy in multiple sclerosis. CDR1 MGHDK and CDR2 SYGVNS come from the germline V gene. V dropped 6 bases and J dropped 1 base, with 9 bases sitting between them. CDR3 length equals 14 residues. Using immunoSEQ multiplex PCR, the repertoire was profiled, and TCRdb retains in-frame clones only, with some absent. Seen here are more than 25,000 clones, roughly nine tenths observed once, and the top ten hold 3.5% to 5%. V is TRBV25-1 and J is TRBJ1-4, with D hard to call. Here the sequenced sample was CD8+ T cells from peripheral blood mononuclear cells, taken in the second trimester of pregnancy. The receptor was derived from a female donor in good health, enrolled as a control in a pregnancy study. Here the CDR3 reads CASSPHETNEKLFF. As DNA, the CDR3 is TGTGCCAGCAGCCCACACGAAACTAATGAAAAACTGTTTTTT.